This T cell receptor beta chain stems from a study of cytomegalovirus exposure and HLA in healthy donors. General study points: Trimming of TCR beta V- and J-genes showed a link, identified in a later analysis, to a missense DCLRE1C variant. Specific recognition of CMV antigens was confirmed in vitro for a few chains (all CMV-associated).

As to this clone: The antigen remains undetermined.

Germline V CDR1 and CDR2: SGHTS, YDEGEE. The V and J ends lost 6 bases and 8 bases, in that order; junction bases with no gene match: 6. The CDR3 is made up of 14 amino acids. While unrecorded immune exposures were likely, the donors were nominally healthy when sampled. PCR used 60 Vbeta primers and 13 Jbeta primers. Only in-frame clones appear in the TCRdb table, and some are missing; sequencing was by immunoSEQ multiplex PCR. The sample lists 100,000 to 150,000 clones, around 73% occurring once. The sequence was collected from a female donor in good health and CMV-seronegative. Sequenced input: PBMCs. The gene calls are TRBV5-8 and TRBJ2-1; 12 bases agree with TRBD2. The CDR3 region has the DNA TGTGCCAGCATTAGGACTAGCGGGATGGATGAGCAGTTCTTC. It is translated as CASIRTSGMDEQFF.